The clone carrying this T cell receptor (beta chain) was detected once. The target antigen is unknown. This sample stems from a study of chemoradiotherapy in HPV16-positive cancers. Looking at the study overall: Functional T-cell assays on a couple of HPV16-positive patients' cells defined candidate HPV-specific clones and common TCR motifs.

Repertoires were sampled repeatedly during chemoradiotherapy. The CDR3 has 16 residues. CDR1 is SGHRS and CDR2 is YFSETQ in the germline V gene. The trim removed 4 bases at V and 4 bases at J, leaving 8 bases unmatched. General study results and limits: For HPV16-positive patients, expanding HPV-responsive T cells associated with longer recurrence-free survival. Non-HPV-specific T cells did not expand in tumors during treatment, whereas candidate HPV-specific clones and E7-related motifs did.

Here immunoSEQ multiplex PCR was the method, and the copy in TCRdb shows in-frame clones only, minus some. The repertoire has about 20,000 clones, about 86% of them found once; the top ten carry 3.5% to 6%. The sequence came from a human donor with HPV-associated anogenital cancer. The rearrangement uses TRBV5-1 and TRBJ2-6; 7 bases are shared with TRBD1. Sequenced here: blood, sampled from a patient who underwent chemoradiotherapy. CDR3 DNA sequence: TGCGCCAGCAGCGGGACAGCACGAACCGGGGCCAACGTCCTGACTTTC. Encoded protein: CASSGTARTGANVLTF.